Shown below are 16 T cell receptor beta chains from a single sample sequenced in a study of cytomegalovirus exposure and HLA in healthy donors. 13 Jbeta primers and 60 Vbeta primers were used for the PCR. Using immunoSEQ multiplex PCR, the repertoire was profiled, and TCRdb retains in-frame clones only, with some absent. In the table there are 90,000 to 110,000 clones, approximately 72% of which are singletons. Sequencing input: PBMCs. Receptors were obtained from a man aged 30 to 45 in good health and CMV-seronegative.

V is TRBV15 and J is TRBJ2-1, with D possibly TRBD1 on 5 matching bases. The CDR3 extends over 13 amino acids. The V end lost 8 bases, the J end lost 3 bases, and 11 bases lay between the germline ends. Germline V gene data show CDR1 as LNHNV and CDR2 as YYDKDF (reference sequence). The CDR3 DNA follows: TGTGCCACCCGACCCAGGGACTACAATGAGCAGTTCTTC. Translated: CATRPRDYNEQFF.

With regard to this clone: Other DNA sequences of this sample code for an identical CDR3. This chain joins TRBV5-1 and TRBJ2-1, with D possibly being TRBD2 (6 bases). V lost 2 bases and J 9 bases, leaving 15 bases between the germline ends. CDR1 and CDR2 from the germline V gene are SGHRS and YFSETQ. CDR3 length: 14 residues. CDR3 in amino acids: CASSLKGGMGEQFF. The CDR3 nucleotides are TGCGCCAGCAGCTTAAAGGGCGGGATGGGTGAGCAGTTCTTC.

The chain couples TRBV19 to TRBJ1-2; the match to TRBD1 covers 10 bases. Germline CDR1 is LNHDA and CDR2 is SQIVND (reference sequence). V dropped 7 bases and J dropped 1; count of bases not matched to a gene: 6. The CDR3 loop spans 15 amino acids. CDR3 nucleotides: TGTGCCAGTATCCTAGGACAGGGGGATAACTATGGCTACACCTTC. This encodes CASILGQGDNYGYTF.

V and J are TRBV7-8 and TRBJ2-7; TRBD2 might be the D (6 bases). The CDR3 length is 15 residues. The germline V gene has CDR1 SGHVS and CDR2 FQNEAQ. Trimming pared 5 bases from V and 0 bases from J, leaving 14 bases between. The CDR3 DNA reads TGTGCCAGCAGCCTAAGCGGAGGGAGCTCCTACGAGCAGTACTTC. It translates to CASSLSGGSSYEQYF.

The CDR3 loop is CASYRQLGFYGYTF. For the CDR3, the DNA is TGTGCCAGCTACCGACAGCTGGGGTTCTACGGCTACACCTTC. V and J are TRBV5-5 and TRBJ1-2; D is perhaps TRBD1 (5 bases). CDR3 size: 14 residues. Trimming shortened V by 7 bases and J by 8 bases, and 21 bases separated the two germline ends. The V gene's germline CDR1 is SGHKS and CDR2 YYEKEE (reference sequence).

This chain joins TRBV13 and TRBJ2-5, with TRBD1 matching over 8 bases. The germline gives CDR1 PRHDT, CDR2 FYEKMQ (reference sequence). The CDR3 covers 15 residues. The trim removed 1 base at V and 5 bases at J, leaving 6 bases unmatched. The CDR3 DNA follows: TGTGCCAGCAGCTTAGTTCAGGGGGCAGGGGAGACCCAGTACTTC. Translating it yields CASSLVQGAGETQYF.

V usage is TRBV4-3 and J usage is TRBJ2-5; possible D gene TRBD1, 5 bases. Trimming took 1 base from V and 9 from J, leaving 27 bases between them. The germline CDR1 and CDR2 sequences are LGHNA and YSLEER. The CDR3 covers 18 residues. The CDR3 DNA is TGCGCCAGCAGCCAAGCCCAAGGGGATAGTAGCCTGGAAGGGGCCCAGTACTTC. Translating gives CASSQAQGDSSLEGAQYF.

This chain links TRBV19 with TRBJ2-5; D not certain. Germline CDR1 reads LNHDA; CDR2 reads SQIVND (reference sequence). The CDR3 sequence is 13 residues long. Trimming took 5 bases from V and 0 from J, leaving 7 bases between them. The CDR3 sequence: CASSPTNQETQYF. CDR3 nucleotide sequence: TGTGCCAGTAGTCCTACCAACCAAGAGACCCAGTACTTC.

V and J are TRBV28 and TRBJ1-2; 8 bases fit TRBD1. This CDR3 comprises 12 residues. Per germline, CDR1 MDHEN and CDR2 SYDVKM. With V trimmed by 7 bases and J by 8 bases, 6 bases remained unmatched. CDR3 sequence reads: CASTSGGAGYTF. In DNA, the CDR3 is TGTGCCAGCACATCAGGGGGCGCGGGCTACACCTTC.

The gene calls are TRBV5-1 and TRBJ2-3, with a weak D call TRBD2 (6 bases). V lost 6 bases and J 0 bases, leaving 11 bases between the germline ends. The CDR3 extends over 14 amino acids. Germline assignment: CDR1 SGHRS and CDR2 YFSETQ. The CDR3 coding sequence is TGCGCCAGCATTAGCGGAGCCAGCACAGATACGCAGTATTTT. This translates into CASISGASTDTQYF.

The rearrangement links TRBV7-2 to TRBJ2-5; no reliable D call. The end of the DNA fits TRBJ2-7 better, so the J call may be wrong. The CDR3 covers 13 residues. Germline V gene sequence: CDR1 SGHTA, CDR2 FQGNSA. The CDR3 region has the DNA TGTGCCAGCAGCTTACTCCTGTCCTACGAGCAGTACTTC. This encodes CASSLLLSYEQYF.

The rearrangement uses TRBV5-1 and TRBJ2-5; D is uncertain. CDR1 SGHRS and CDR2 YFSETQ come from the germline V gene. The CDR3 runs 14 residues. V lost 0 bases and J 5 bases, leaving 11 bases between the germline ends. This CDR3 reads CASSLGAARETQYF. CDR3 nucleotide sequence: TGCGCCAGCAGCTTGGGGGCAGCTCGGGAGACCCAGTACTTC.

This clone was seen more than once but under ten times. The rearrangement joins TRBV10-3 to TRBJ2-1, with TRBD1 matching 9 bases. V lost 2 bases and J lost 7; bases outside the gene matches: 3. This CDR3 region has 14 residues. CDR1 and CDR2 (germline): ENHRY, SYGVKD. The CDR3 reads CAISEGQGKNEQFF. The CDR3 DNA reads TGTGCCATCAGTGAGGGACAGGGGAAGAATGAGCAGTTCTTC.

The V gene is TRBV6-6, the J gene TRBJ1-2; D unclear. Trimming took off 2 bases at V and 6 bases at J, with 16 bases between the two ends. CDR1 is MNHNY and CDR2 is SVGAGI in the germline V gene (reference sequence). The CDR3 totals 15 residues. Here the CDR3 DNA reads TGTGCCAGCAGTTACCCCCCTCTGTCAGCGGATGGCTACACCTTC. Translating it yields CASSYPPLSADGYTF.

The gene calls are TRBV7-7 and TRBJ2-2; no clear D. V dropped 1 base and J dropped 0 bases, with 12 bases sitting between them. The length of the CDR3 is 17 residues. CDR1 and CDR2 from the germline V gene are SSHAT and FNYEAQ (reference sequence). CDR3 sequence reads: CASSLDEVFANTGELFF. CDR3 nucleotide sequence: TGTGCCAGCAGCTTAGACGAGGTTTTCGCGAACACCGGGGAGCTGTTTTTT.

The V and J genes are TRBV4-3 and TRBJ1-1; D call uncertain. CDR3 length equals 15 residues. Trimming shortened V by 1 base and J by 4 bases, and 13 bases separated the two germline ends. Per the germline V gene, CDR1 is LGHNA and CDR2 is YSLEER. Written as DNA, the CDR3 is TGCGCCAGCAGCCAAGGTTTCAGGCTCGGCACTGAAGCTTTCTTT. This sequence encodes CASSQGFRLGTEAFF.